This TCR beta chain derives from a study of identical twins. Findings of the study overall: Zero-insertion results could be subject to partial confounding by invariant MAIT and iNKT cells. Beta out-of-frame sequences displayed a weaker excess of sharing between twins. Among monozygotic twins, out-of-frame TCR alpha sharing exceeded what models predicted.

Of note for this clonotype: The target antigen is unknown.

With V trimmed by 7 bases and J by 6 bases, 13 bases remained unmatched. Germline assignment: CDR1 SGHTA and CDR2 FQGNSA. The CDR3 loop spans 15 amino acids. TCRdb reprocessed the 5' RACE reads via MiXCR and lists one record per CDR3 protein. The sample carries about 660,000 distinct CDR3 sequences, about 9.4% recorded once. The same data also contributed to another study, on yellow fever vaccine responses in identical twins.

This receptor was identified in a woman between 18 and 30 years old in good health. Sequenced sample: PBMCs. The gene calls are TRBV7-2 and TRBJ2-7; 9 positions match TRBD1. The CDR3 DNA reads TGTGCCAGCACCACAGCCCGGGACAGGGTAATCGAGCAGTACTTC. Its translation is CASTTARDRVIEQYF.